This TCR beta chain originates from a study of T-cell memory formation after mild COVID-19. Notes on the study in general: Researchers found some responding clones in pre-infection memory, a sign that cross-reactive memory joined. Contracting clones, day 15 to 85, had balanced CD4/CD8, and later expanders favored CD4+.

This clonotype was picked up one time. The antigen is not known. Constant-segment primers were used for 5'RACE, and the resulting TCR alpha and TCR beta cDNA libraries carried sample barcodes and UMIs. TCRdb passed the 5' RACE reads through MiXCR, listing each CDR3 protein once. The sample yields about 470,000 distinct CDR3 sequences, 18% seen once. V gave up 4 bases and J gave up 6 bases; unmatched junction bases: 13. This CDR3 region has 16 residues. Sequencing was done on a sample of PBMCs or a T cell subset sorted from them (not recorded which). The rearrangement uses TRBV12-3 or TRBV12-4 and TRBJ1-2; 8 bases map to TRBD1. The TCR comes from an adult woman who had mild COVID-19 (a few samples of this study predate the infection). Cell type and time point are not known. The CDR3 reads CASSSPGGRGRHGYTF. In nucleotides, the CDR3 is TGTGCCAGCAGTTCCCCAGGGGGCAGGGGTCGGCATGGCTACACCTTC.